One T cell receptor beta chain is described in this entry. Germline V CDR1 and CDR2: ENHRY, SYGVKD. The CDR3 sequence is 16 residues long. V was pared by 0 bases and J by 6 bases, with 8 bases of the junction left unmatched. This record comes from a study of blood T cell repertoires in COVID-19. The overall study: COVID-19 samples, acute and convalescent, were from the United States, Italy and Spain. The cDNA or gDNA used as material had been derived from T cells, B-cell-depleted T cells, or PBMCs.

Assay: immunoSEQ multiplex PCR; the TCRdb copy retains only in-frame clones and omits some. This table has approximately 80,000 clones, about 82% appearing once. The sample consisted of peripheral blood. The chain has TRBV10-3 and TRBJ2-1, with 7 bases that match TRBD2. This TCR was recovered from a man aged 45-60 years with COVID-19, enrolled during active disease. This chain's CDR3 is CAISESVGGLGNEQFF. For the CDR3, the DNA is TGTGCCATCAGTGAGTCGGTGGGAGGGTTGGGCAATGAGCAGTTCTTC.